This T cell receptor beta chain was captured by sequencing in a study of blood T cell repertoires in COVID-19. The CDR3 totals 16 residues. V lost 3 bases to trimming and J lost 2 bases; unmatched junction nucleotides: 8. Germline CDR1 WNHNN, CDR2 SYGVQD (reference sequence). Clones were sequenced by immunoSEQ multiplex PCR, and TCRdb holds only the in-frame ones, with some missing. The repertoire holds roughly 340,000 clones, with 89% as singletons. The chain couples TRBV10-1 to TRBJ2-3; 7 bases agree with TRBD2. The source is a woman aged 25 to 45 with COVID-19, enrolled during active disease. The sample comprised peripheral blood. This chain's CDR3 is CASSDPGGVPTDTQYF. CDR3 sequence (DNA): TGCGCCAGCAGTGACCCGGGGGGTGTACCCACAGATACGCAGTATTTT.